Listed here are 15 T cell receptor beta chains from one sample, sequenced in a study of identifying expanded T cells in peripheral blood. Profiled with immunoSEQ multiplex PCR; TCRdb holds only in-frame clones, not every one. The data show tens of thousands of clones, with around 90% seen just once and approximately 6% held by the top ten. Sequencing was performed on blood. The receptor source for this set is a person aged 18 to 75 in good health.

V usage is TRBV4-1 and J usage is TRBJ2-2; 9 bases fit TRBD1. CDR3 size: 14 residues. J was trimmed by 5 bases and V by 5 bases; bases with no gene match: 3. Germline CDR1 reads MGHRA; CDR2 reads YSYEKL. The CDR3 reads CASSSTGGTGELFF. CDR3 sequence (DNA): TGCGCCAGCAGCTCGACAGGGGGGACCGGGGAGCTGTTTTTT.

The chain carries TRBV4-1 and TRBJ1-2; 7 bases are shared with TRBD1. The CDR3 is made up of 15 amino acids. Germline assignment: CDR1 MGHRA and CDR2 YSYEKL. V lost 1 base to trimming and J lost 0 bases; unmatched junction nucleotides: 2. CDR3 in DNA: TGCGCCAGCAGCCAAGGGGACAGCACTAACTATGGCTACACCTTC. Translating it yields CASSQGDSTNYGYTF.

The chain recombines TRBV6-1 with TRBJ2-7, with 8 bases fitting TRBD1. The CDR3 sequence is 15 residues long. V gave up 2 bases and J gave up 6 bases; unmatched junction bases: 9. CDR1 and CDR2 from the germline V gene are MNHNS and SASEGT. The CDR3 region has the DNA TGTGCCAGCAGTGAAAGTCCAGGGGGCTATGTCGAGCAGTACTTC. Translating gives CASSESPGGYVEQYF.

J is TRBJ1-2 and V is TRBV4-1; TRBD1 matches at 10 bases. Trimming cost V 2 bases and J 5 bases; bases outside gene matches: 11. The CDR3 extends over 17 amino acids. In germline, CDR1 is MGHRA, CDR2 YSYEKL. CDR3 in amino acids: CASSQLGTGEVGYGYTF. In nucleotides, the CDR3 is TGCGCCAGCAGCCAACTCGGGACAGGGGAAGTGGGGTATGGCTACACCTTC.

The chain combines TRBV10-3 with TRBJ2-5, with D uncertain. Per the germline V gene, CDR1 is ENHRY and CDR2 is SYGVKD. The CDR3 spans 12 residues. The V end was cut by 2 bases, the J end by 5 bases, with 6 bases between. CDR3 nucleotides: TGTGCCATCAGTGAGAGCTTGGAGACCCAGTACTTC. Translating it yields CAISESLETQYF.

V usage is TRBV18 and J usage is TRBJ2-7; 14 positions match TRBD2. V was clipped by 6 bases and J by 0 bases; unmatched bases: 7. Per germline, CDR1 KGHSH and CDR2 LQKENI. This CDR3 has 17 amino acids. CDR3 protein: CASSLGTSGRGSYEQYF. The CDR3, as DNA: TGTGCCAGCTCGCTAGGGACTAGCGGGAGAGGCTCCTACGAGCAGTACTTC.

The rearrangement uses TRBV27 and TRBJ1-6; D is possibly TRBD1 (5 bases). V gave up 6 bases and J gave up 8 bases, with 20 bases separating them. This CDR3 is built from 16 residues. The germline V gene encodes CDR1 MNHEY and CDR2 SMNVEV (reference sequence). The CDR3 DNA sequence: TGTGCCAGCAGCGATCGGGGGGTTGACAGCCATTCACCCCTCCACTTT. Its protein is CASSDRGVDSHSPLHF.

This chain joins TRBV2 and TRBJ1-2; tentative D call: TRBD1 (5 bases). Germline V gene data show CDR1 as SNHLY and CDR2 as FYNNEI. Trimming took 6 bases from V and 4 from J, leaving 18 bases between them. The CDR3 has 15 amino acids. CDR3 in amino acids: CASRRKADRSYGYTF. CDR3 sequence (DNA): TGTGCCAGCAGACGTAAAGCTGACAGATCCTATGGCTACACCTTC.

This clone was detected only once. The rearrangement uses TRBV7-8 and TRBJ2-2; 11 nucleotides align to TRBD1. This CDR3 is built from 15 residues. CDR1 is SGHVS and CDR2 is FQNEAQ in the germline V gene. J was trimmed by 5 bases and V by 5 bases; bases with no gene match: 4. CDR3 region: CASSHRDRGTGELFF. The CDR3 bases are TGTGCCAGCAGCCACCGGGACAGGGGGACCGGGGAGCTGTTTTTT.

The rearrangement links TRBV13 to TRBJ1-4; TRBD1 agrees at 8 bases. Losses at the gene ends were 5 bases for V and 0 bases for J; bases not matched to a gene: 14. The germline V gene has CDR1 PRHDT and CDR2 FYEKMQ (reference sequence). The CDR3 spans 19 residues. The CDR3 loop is CASSRANLGQGATNEKLFF. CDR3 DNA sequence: TGTGCCAGCAGCCGGGCGAACCTCGGACAGGGCGCAACTAATGAAAAACTGTTTTTT.

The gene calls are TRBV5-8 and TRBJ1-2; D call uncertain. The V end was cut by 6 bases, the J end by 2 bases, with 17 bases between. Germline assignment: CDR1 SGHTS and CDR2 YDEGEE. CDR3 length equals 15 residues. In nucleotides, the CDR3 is TGTGCCAGCACCCCCCACCCCCCCGAGAACTATGGCTACACCTTC. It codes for CASTPHPPENYGYTF.

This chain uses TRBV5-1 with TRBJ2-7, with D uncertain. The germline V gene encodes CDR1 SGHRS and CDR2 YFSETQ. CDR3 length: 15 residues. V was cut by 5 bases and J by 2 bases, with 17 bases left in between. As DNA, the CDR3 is TGCGCCAGCAGACGGTCACTCACATATCCCTACGAGCAGTACTTC. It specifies CASRRSLTYPYEQYF.

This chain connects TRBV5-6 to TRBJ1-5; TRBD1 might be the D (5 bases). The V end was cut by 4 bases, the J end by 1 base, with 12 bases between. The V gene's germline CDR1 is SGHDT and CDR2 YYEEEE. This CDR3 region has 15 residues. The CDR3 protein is CASSQGGYSNQPQHF. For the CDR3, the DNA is TGTGCCAGCAGCCAGGGAGGGTACAGCAATCAGCCCCAGCATTTT.

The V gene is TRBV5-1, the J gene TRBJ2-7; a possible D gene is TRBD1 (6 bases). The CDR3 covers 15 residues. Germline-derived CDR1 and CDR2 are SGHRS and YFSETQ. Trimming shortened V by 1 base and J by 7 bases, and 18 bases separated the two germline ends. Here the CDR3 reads CASSLTGQGKREQYF. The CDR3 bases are TGCGCCAGCAGCTTGACGGGGCAGGGGAAACGTGAGCAGTACTTC.

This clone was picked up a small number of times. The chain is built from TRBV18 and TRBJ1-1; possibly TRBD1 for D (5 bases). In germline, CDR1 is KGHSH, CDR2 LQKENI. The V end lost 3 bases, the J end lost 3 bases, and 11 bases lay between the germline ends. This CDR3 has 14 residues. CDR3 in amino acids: CASSPYGGDTEAFF. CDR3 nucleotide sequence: TGTGCCAGCTCACCCTATGGGGGGGACACTGAAGCTTTCTTT.